Listed here are 30 T cell receptor beta chains from one sample, sequenced in a study of beta chain features in type 1 diabetes. Expressed TCRB transcripts got sequenced, as all isolated RNA was reverse transcribed. The table came from immunoSEQ multiplex PCR; TCRdb's copy has only in-frame clones and leaves some out. This table has 220,000 or so clones, 68% appearing once. Sequenced material: naive CD4+ T cells from blood. The origin of the receptors is a man younger than 45 in good health.

The V and J genes are TRBV6-5 and TRBJ2-5; TRBD2 might be the D (5 bases). The ends were cut back, 7 bases at V and 1 base at J, with 10 bases in the middle. CDR1 is MNHEY, CDR2 SVGAGI, per germline. This CDR3 is 13 amino acids long. Here the CDR3 reads CASTSGTQETQYF. The CDR3 DNA reads TGTGCCAGCACGAGCGGCACCCAAGAGACCCAGTACTTC.

The chain links TRBV7-2 to TRBJ1-1, with 7 bases lining up with TRBD1. Germline assignment: CDR1 SGHTA and CDR2 FQGNSA. The ends lost 3 bases at V and 2 bases at J; junction bases unmatched: 6. The CDR3 extends over 15 amino acids. CDR3 DNA: TGTGCCAGCAGCTTCCCGGGACAGATAAACACTGAAGCTTTCTTT. It yields the protein CASSFPGQINTEAFF.

The table lists this clone with a few counts. The chain employs TRBV29-1 and TRBJ2-7, with D maybe TRBD1 (7 bases). The length of the CDR3 is 13 residues. Trimming shortened V by 5 bases and J by 1 base, and 12 bases separated the two germline ends. Germline V gene lookup returns CDR1 SQVTM and CDR2 ANQGSEA. This CDR3 is CSVRQGGSYEQYF. The CDR3 bases are TGCAGCGTTCGGCAGGGGGGATCCTACGAGCAGTACTTC.

V gene TRBV19 combines with J gene TRBJ2-1; 8 bases map to TRBD1. Germline V gene data show CDR1 as LNHDA and CDR2 as SQIVND (reference sequence). Trimming at V came to 5 bases and at J to 6 bases, leaving 6 bases not matched to a gene. The CDR3 consists of 14 residues. Here the CDR3 reads CASSADRVSNEQFF. CDR3 coding DNA: TGTGCCAGTAGTGCGGACAGGGTGAGCAATGAGCAGTTCTTC.

V and J are TRBV30 and TRBJ1-2; the D gene is possibly TRBD1 (5 bases). CDR1 is GTSNPN and CDR2 is SVGIG in the germline V gene (reference sequence). Deletions cut 5 bases from V and 4 bases from J, with 20 bases between. This CDR3 has 15 amino acids. This CDR3 reads CAWSKRRGAPYGYTF. The CDR3 DNA reads as TGTGCCTGGTCCAAGCGGAGGGGAGCCCCCTATGGCTACACCTTC.

The rearrangement links TRBV29-1 to TRBJ2-7, with D unresolved. The CDR3 is 13 residues long. Germline-derived CDR1 and CDR2 are SQVTM and ANQGSEA. With 5 bases removed from V and 0 bases from J, the gap between germline ends came to 11 bases. CDR3 residues: CSVSDWRSYEQYF. The CDR3 DNA sequence: TGCAGCGTTTCCGACTGGCGCTCCTACGAGCAGTACTTC.

This clone was seen only a few times. This chain uses TRBV5-1 with TRBJ2-1; D may be TRBD2 (5 bases). The germline V gene has CDR1 SGHRS and CDR2 YFSETQ. The CDR3 contains 15 residues. V lost 2 bases and J 0 bases, leaving 9 bases between the germline ends. CDR3 region: CASSFLGSSYNEQFF. In DNA, the CDR3 is TGCGCCAGCAGCTTCTTGGGGAGCTCCTACAATGAGCAGTTCTTC.

CDR3 in amino acids: CATSKGTTDTQYF. CDR3 bases: TGTGCCACCAGCAAAGGGACCACAGATACGCAGTATTTT. This chain connects TRBV15 to TRBJ2-3; D may be TRBD1 or TRBD2 (5 bases each). The CDR3 is 13 residues long. Trimming removed 4 bases at V and 2 bases at J, with 7 bases between. The germline V gene encodes CDR1 LNHNV and CDR2 YYDKDF (reference sequence).

Remarks on this clone: Other nucleotide sequences from this sample produce the same CDR3. This chain links TRBV18 with TRBJ2-7, with TRBD1 matching 9 bases. The CDR3 contains 14 residues. J lost 2 bases, V lost 3 bases, and 2 bases had no gene match. The V gene's germline CDR1 is KGHSH and CDR2 LQKENI. CDR3 residues: CASSPGQGAYEQYF. DNA for the CDR3: TGTGCCAGCTCACCGGGACAGGGAGCCTACGAGCAGTACTTC.

A single count supports this clone. This chain links TRBV25-1 with TRBJ2-1; D unresolved. The CDR3 totals 13 residues. The V and J ends lost 3 bases and 8 bases respectively, with 11 bases between them. Germline CDR1 is MGHDK and CDR2 is SYGVNS. The CDR3 sequence: CASSDRGLDEQFF. CDR3 DNA sequence: TGTGCCAGCAGTGACCGCGGCCTAGATGAGCAGTTCTTC.

This clone was seen only a few times. The chain couples TRBV7-2 to TRBJ2-2; TRBD2 is a possible D gene (5 bases). Per the germline V gene, CDR1 is SGHTA and CDR2 is FQGNSA. There are 16 residues in the CDR3. Trimming took 1 base from V and 6 from J, leaving 15 bases between them. This chain's CDR3 is CASSLVEGVVSGELFF. The CDR3 DNA is TGTGCCAGCAGCTTAGTCGAGGGAGTCGTTTCCGGGGAGCTGTTTTTT.

Concerning this clone itself: This sample includes further DNA sequences coding for the same CDR3. The chain recombines TRBV30 with TRBJ2-3; D is uncertain. V lost 1 base and J 0 bases, leaving 11 bases between the germline ends. From germline, CDR1 is GTSNPN and CDR2 SVGIG (reference sequence). The CDR3 spans 15 residues. The CDR3 DNA follows: TGTGCCTGGAGTGCTCTGGCAGTAAGCACAGATACGCAGTATTTT. It yields the protein CAWSALAVSTDTQYF.

This sequence joins TRBV6-5 and TRBJ1-5, with TRBD1 matching over 7 bases. The V and J ends lost 5 bases and 5 bases, in that order; junction bases with no gene match: 6. Germline V gene data show CDR1 as MNHEY and CDR2 as SVGAGI. The CDR3 covers 14 residues. In DNA, the CDR3 is TGTGCCAGCAGTGCGGGACAGAAACATCAGCCCCAGCATTTT. This codes for CASSAGQKHQPQHF.

The chain links TRBV18 to TRBJ2-7, with TRBD2 identical over 13 bases. V lost 2 bases to trimming and J lost 11 bases; unmatched junction nucleotides: 0. The CDR3 covers 12 residues. Per the germline V gene, CDR1 is KGHSH and CDR2 is LQKENI. CDR3 nucleotide sequence: TGTGCCAGCTCACCAGGACTAGCGGGAGAGTACTTC. It is translated as CASSPGLAGEYF. The variable domain in full, with the rest retrieved from reference TRBV18 and TRBJ2-7, is NAGVMQNPRHLVRRRGQEARLRCSPMKGHSHVYWYRQLPEEGLKFMVYLQKENIIDESGMPKERFSAEFPKEGPSILRIQQVVRGDSAAYFCASSPGLAGEYFGPGTRLTVT.

CDR3 region: CASMLYTGELFF. The DNA for the CDR3 is TGTGCCAGCATGCTCTACACCGGGGAGCTGTTTTTT. The chain is built from TRBV28 and TRBJ2-2; no clear D. This CDR3 comprises 12 residues. CDR1 is MDHEN and CDR2 is SYDVKM in the germline V gene. With 7 bases removed from V and 3 bases from J, the gap between germline ends came to 6 bases.

A few counts support this clone. The chain links TRBV29-1 to TRBJ1-2; D not resolved. Germline V CDR1 and CDR2: SQVTM, ANQGSEA. The V and J ends lost 4 bases and 5 bases respectively, with 14 bases between them. The CDR3 contains 13 residues. The DNA for the CDR3 is TGCAGCGTTGTCGGGCAGACGGGGTATGGCTACACCTTC. Protein sequence: CSVVGQTGYGYTF.

This rearrangement joins TRBV15 to TRBJ2-7, with D hard to call. This CDR3 spans 11 amino acids. Looked up from germline, CDR1 is LNHNV and CDR2 is YYDKDF (reference sequence). The V gene lost 3 bases and the J gene lost 3 bases, with 3 bases spanning the gap. The DNA for the CDR3 is TGTGCCACCAGCAGGAACTACGAGCAGTACTTC. Amino acid sequence: CATSRNYEQYF.

The chain combines TRBV11-2 with TRBJ2-1; TRBD2 is a possible D gene (5 bases). The V gene's germline CDR1 is SGHAT and CDR2 FQNNGV. The CDR3 consists of 16 residues. Trimming removed 1 base at V and 0 bases at J, with 10 bases between. The CDR3 bases are TGTGCCAGCAGCTTAGGGTTTACTAGCTCCTACAATGAGCAGTTCTTC. It encodes CASSLGFTSSYNEQFF.

The rearrangement joins TRBV5-4 to TRBJ2-5; no reliable D call. The V gene's germline CDR1 is SGHNT and CDR2 YYREEE (reference sequence). The CDR3 loop spans 14 amino acids. V was cut by 0 bases and J by 4 bases, with 10 bases left in between. CDR3 sequence: CASSLDQTGETQYF. In DNA form, the CDR3 reads TGTGCCAGCAGCTTGGACCAAACCGGAGAGACCCAGTACTTC.

The chain combines TRBV27 with TRBJ2-1; 7 positions match TRBD2. Germline CDR1 and CDR2: MNHEY and SMNVEV (reference sequence). The CDR3 has 11 amino acids. The J segment lost 9 bases and the V segment lost 7 bases, leaving 3 bases of the junction unmatched. The CDR3 here is CASTGGGEQFF. The CDR3, as DNA: TGTGCCAGCACGGGGGGAGGTGAGCAGTTCTTC.

The chain joins TRBV5-1 to TRBJ2-3; TRBD2 might be the D (6 bases). CDR3 size: 16 residues. Germline V lookup: CDR1 SGHRS, CDR2 YFSETQ. Trimming left V 0 bases short and J 0 bases short, with 11 bases between. The CDR3 spells CASSLAGSGSTDTQYF. The CDR3 nucleotides are TGCGCCAGCAGCTTGGCCGGAAGCGGGAGCACAGATACGCAGTATTTT.

The gene calls are TRBV2 and TRBJ2-5; a weak D match, TRBD1 (6 bases). V was cut by 6 bases and J by 4 bases, with 18 bases left in between. This CDR3 region has 15 residues. Germline V gene lookup returns CDR1 SNHLY and CDR2 FYNNEI. The DNA for the CDR3 is TGTGCCAGCAGCGCCGGACAGCCCAGGGGAGAGACCCAGTACTTC. Its translation: CASSAGQPRGETQYF. The complete variable domain, with remaining parts taken from reference TRBV2 and TRBJ2-5, reads EPEVTQTPSHQVTQMGQEVILRCVPISNHLYFYWYRQILGQKVEFLVSFYNNEISEKSEIFDDQFSVERPDGSNFTLKIRSTKLEDSAMYFCASSAGQPRGETQYFGPGTRLLVL.

The chain uses TRBV9 and TRBJ2-5, with D perhaps TRBD2 (6 bases). Trimming removed 3 bases at V and 2 bases at J, with 17 bases between. The CDR3 contains 16 residues. Germline V gives CDR1 SGDLS, CDR2 YYNGEE. The CDR3 protein is CASSEGLLGGQETQYF. CDR3 bases: TGTGCCAGCAGCGAGGGACTCCTAGGAGGTCAAGAGACCCAGTACTTC. Based on the CDR3 plus reference TRBV9 and TRBJ2-5, the full variable domain is DSGVTQTPKHLITATGQRVTLRCSPRSGDLSVYWYQQSLDQGLQFLIQYYNGEERAKGNILERFSAQQFPDLHSELNLSSLELGDSALYFCASSEGLLGGQETQYFGPGTRLLVL.

The chain recombines TRBV6-6 with TRBJ2-7, with TRBD2 as a possible D gene (5 bases). The germline gives CDR1 MNHNY, CDR2 SVGAGI (reference sequence). V lost 6 bases, J lost 5 bases, and 11 bases lay in between. This CDR3 has 12 residues. CDR3: CASRPPGDEQYF. The CDR3 coding sequence is TGTGCCAGCAGACCCCCCGGGGACGAGCAGTACTTC.

The rearrangement joins TRBV7-2 to TRBJ1-2, with a weak D call TRBD1 (5 bases). Germline V lookup: CDR1 SGHTA, CDR2 FQGNSA. Trimming stripped 1 base from V and 5 bases from J, with 8 bases between. The CDR3 sequence is 13 residues long. The CDR3 nucleotides read TGTGCCAGCAGCTTAGGACAGTCTTATGGCTACACCTTC. Its translation is CASSLGQSYGYTF.

This clone occurred a few times. The V gene is TRBV30, the J gene TRBJ2-3; D unresolved. CDR1 GTSNPN and CDR2 SVGIG come from the germline V gene (reference sequence). V shed 3 bases and J shed 5 bases, with 6 bases lying between them. The CDR3 totals 11 residues. Written as DNA, the CDR3 is TGTGCCTGGAGGTTGGGAGATACGCAGTATTTT. It encodes CAWRLGDTQYF.

V is TRBV30 and J is TRBJ1-1; no reliable D call. The CDR3 runs to 14 residues. CDR1 GTSNPN and CDR2 SVGIG come from the germline V gene (reference sequence). Trimming stripped 3 bases from V and 3 bases from J, with 14 bases between. The CDR3 nucleotides are TGTGCCTGGAGCGCGAGAATCTCGGACACTGAAGCTTTCTTT. Protein sequence: CAWSARISDTEAFF. The whole variable domain, remainder taken from reference TRBV30 and TRBJ1-1, is SQTIHQWPATLVQPVGSPLSLECTVEGTSNPNLYWYRQAAGRGLQLLFYSVGIGQISSEVPQNLSASRPQDRQFILSSKKLLLSDSGFYLCAWSARISDTEAFFGQGTRLTVV.

The chain is built from TRBV29-1 and TRBJ2-7; 9 bases match TRBD2. CDR1 and CDR2 from the germline V gene are SQVTM and ANQGSEA. J lost 1 base, V lost 6 bases, and 1 base had no gene match. The CDR3 is made up of 12 amino acids. In DNA, the CDR3 is TGCAGCGTCCTAGCGGGATCCTACGAGCAGTACTTC. Its protein is CSVLAGSYEQYF.

The chain recombines TRBV30 with TRBJ2-5; 9 nucleotides agree with TRBD1. Germline CDR1 reads GTSNPN; CDR2 reads SVGIG (reference sequence). This CDR3 spans 13 amino acids. The trim removed 5 bases at V and 3 bases at J, leaving 4 bases unmatched. The CDR3 nucleotides read TGTGCCTGGTCGACAGGGGGGGAAGAGACCCAGTACTTC. Residues: CAWSTGGEETQYF.

CDR3 DNA: TGTGCCACCAGCAGAGATAGGTCCCGTGAGCAGTACTTC. Translated, it gives CATSRDRSREQYF. This rearrangement joins TRBV15 to TRBJ2-7; no definite D call. The CDR3 runs to 13 residues. Germline lookup yields CDR1 LNHNV and CDR2 YYDKDF (reference sequence). Trimming removed 0 bases from V and 7 bases from J, with 10 bases in between.